A single sample is the source of the 25 T cell receptor beta chains below, sequenced in a study of blood T cell repertoires in COVID-19. This table comes from immunoSEQ multiplex PCR, and its TCRdb copy is limited to in-frame clones, with some not included. Among 250,000 to 300,000 clones listed, about 85% were seen once. Input material: peripheral blood. The receptors stem from a man in his late teens or twenties with active or convalescent COVID-19.

This clone was found many times. The J gene is TRBJ1-5, the V gene TRBV6-1, with D unclear. This CDR3 is 15 amino acids long. The germline V gene encodes CDR1 MNHNS and CDR2 SASEGT. V lost 2 bases to trimming and J lost 1 base, with 9 bases between them. The CDR3 nucleotides are TGTGCCAGCAGTGAACAGTGGTTAAGCAATCAGCCCCAGCATTTT. Protein: CASSEQWLSNQPQHF.

J is TRBJ2-3 and V is TRBV7-2; D is undetermined. V lost 3 bases and J lost 0, with 13 bases in between. This CDR3 region has 16 residues. CDR1 is SGHTA and CDR2 is FQGNSA in the germline V gene. The DNA of the CDR3 is TGTGCCAGCAGCTTGATAGCAGAGCCTAGCACAGATACGCAGTATTTT. Protein product: CASSLIAEPSTDTQYF.

The chain joins TRBV28 to TRBJ1-4; D is possibly TRBD1 (6 bases). Trimming took off 2 bases at V and 2 bases at J, with 12 bases between the two ends. The germline gives CDR1 MDHEN, CDR2 SYDVKM. This CDR3 spans 16 amino acids. In nucleotides, the CDR3 is TGTGCCAGCAGTTTAGTGGGGGCACTGACTAATGAAAAACTGTTTTTT. This codes for CASSLVGALTNEKLFF. The full variable domain, in which reference TRBV28 and TRBJ1-4 provide the parts outside the CDR3, is DVKVTQSSRYLVKRTGEKVFLECVQDMDHENMFWYRQDPGLGLRLIYFSYDVKMKEKGDIPEGYSVSREKKERFSLILESASTNQTSMYLCASSLVGALTNEKLFFGSGTQLSVL.

This clone was observed once. This rearrangement joins TRBV7-2 to TRBJ2-1; 9 bases are shared with TRBD2. This CDR3 is 16 amino acids long. Per the germline V gene, CDR1 is SGHTA and CDR2 is FQGNSA. J was trimmed by 6 bases and V by 5 bases; bases with no gene match: 11. CDR3 sequence reads: CASSPPGTSLSNEQFF. As DNA, the CDR3 is TGTGCCAGCAGCCCGCCCGGGACTAGCCTCAGCAATGAGCAGTTCTTC.

This sequence joins TRBV7-2 and TRBJ2-1; 14 nucleotides agree with TRBD2. The length of the CDR3 is 17 residues. Losses at the gene ends were 5 bases for V and 6 bases for J; bases not matched to a gene: 9. Looked up from germline, CDR1 is SGHTA and CDR2 is FQGNSA. CDR3 protein: CASSRRGLAGGGNEQFF. CDR3 bases: TGTGCCAGCAGCCGCCGAGGACTAGCGGGAGGTGGCAATGAGCAGTTCTTC.

The rearrangement joins TRBV7-9 to TRBJ2-5; TRBD2 agrees at 7 bases. The germline CDR1 and CDR2 sequences are SEHNR and FQNEAQ (reference sequence). V lost 6 bases and J lost 1; bases outside the gene matches: 5. This CDR3 has 14 residues. The CDR3 DNA is TGTGCCAGCAGGAGCGGGGCGGGCCAAGAGACCCAGTACTTC. Translating gives CASRSGAGQETQYF.

The V gene is TRBV7-2, the J gene TRBJ1-1; no clear D. V shed 2 bases and J shed 5 bases, with 15 bases lying between them. Germline loops: CDR1 SGHTA, CDR2 FQGNSA. The CDR3 is 15 residues long. Here the CDR3 DNA reads TGTGCCAGCAGCTTAAGGACGGTGGAGGATACTGAAGCTTTCTTT. This codes for CASSLRTVEDTEAFF.

V and J are TRBV24-1 and TRBJ2-1; D might be TRBD1 (7 bases). Germline CDR1 reads KGHDR; CDR2 reads SFDVKD. Trimming shortened V by 3 bases and J by 12 bases, and 14 bases separated the two germline ends. The CDR3 covers 13 residues. DNA of the CDR3: TGTGCCACCAGTGATCGGAGGGGGCCCGGGCAGTTCTTC. Its protein product is CATSDRRGPGQFF.

The chain uses TRBV2 and TRBJ1-1; no reliable D call. The CDR3 runs 13 residues. V dropped 1 base and J dropped 6 bases, with 9 bases sitting between them. From germline, CDR1 is SNHLY and CDR2 FYNNEI. Written as DNA, the CDR3 is TGTGCCAGCAGTGAAGACGGTTACCCTGAAGCTTTCTTT. The encoded protein is CASSEDGYPEAFF.

For this clone: The same CDR3 can be traced to other DNA sequences in this sample. The gene calls are TRBV18 and TRBJ1-5, with 7 nucleotides matching TRBD1. The ends lost 0 bases at V and 2 bases at J; junction bases unmatched: 1. This CDR3 spans 15 amino acids. Germline CDR1 reads KGHSH; CDR2 reads LQKENI. CDR3 loop: CASSPPGQGNQPQHF. As DNA, the CDR3 is TGTGCCAGCTCACCACCAGGACAGGGCAATCAGCCCCAGCATTTT.

The chain employs TRBV7-2 and TRBJ2-3, with 7 bases aligning to TRBD2. The CDR3 sequence is 13 residues long. V shed 8 bases and J 4 bases; nucleotides not matched to a gene: 6. Germline V lookup: CDR1 SGHTA, CDR2 FQGNSA. DNA for the CDR3: TGTGCCAGCCGTCGGGGGGTCGCAGATACGCAGTATTTT. As protein: CASRRGVADTQYF.

The V and J genes are TRBV30 and TRBJ1-2; D perhaps matches TRBD1 (6 bases). The CDR3 has 13 residues. With 2 bases removed from V and 6 bases from J, the gap between germline ends came to 13 bases. CDR1 is GTSNPN, CDR2 SVGIG, per germline (reference sequence). The CDR3 DNA reads as TGTGCCTGGAGTCCTACAGGGCGGAATGGCTACACCTTC. As protein: CAWSPTGRNGYTF.

This clone showed up just a few times. This chain uses TRBV6-5 with TRBJ1-3; D unresolved. CDR1 and CDR2 from the germline V gene are MNHEY and SVGAGI. The CDR3 loop spans 16 amino acids. Trimming cost V 0 bases and J 4 bases, with 13 bases left between them. The CDR3 coding sequence is TGTGCCAGCAGTTACTCGCGAGAGAACCTGGGAAACACCATATATTTT. As protein: CASSYSRENLGNTIYF.

The V gene is TRBV2, the J gene TRBJ2-7, with D tentatively TRBD1 (5 bases). Trimming removed 4 bases from V and 0 bases from J, with 7 bases in between. This CDR3 comprises 13 residues. Germline loops: CDR1 SNHLY, CDR2 FYNNEI. This CDR3 reads CASSVDNSYEQYF. Written as DNA, the CDR3 is TGTGCCAGCAGTGTGGACAACTCCTACGAGCAGTACTTC.

Points on this clone: At the DNA level, this CDR3 is encoded by other sequences in the same sample as well. CDR3: CASSQGTGDGYTF. The CDR3 DNA reads as TGCGCCAGCAGCCAAGGGACAGGGGACGGCTACACCTTC. The chain employs TRBV4-1 and TRBJ1-2; 9 bases agree with TRBD1. The germline V gene encodes CDR1 MGHRA and CDR2 YSYEKL. The junction had 2 bases not matched to a gene; V was cut back by 1 base and J by 8 bases. The length of the CDR3 is 13 residues.

The chain uses TRBV5-1 and TRBJ1-1, with TRBD1 matching over 8 bases. The CDR3 sequence is 16 residues long. Germline V gene data show CDR1 as SGHRS and CDR2 as YFSETQ. Unmatched junction bases numbered 7, after V lost 3 bases and J lost 0 bases. DNA of the CDR3: TGCGCCAGCAGCTGGACTGCAGGGGGCCTGAACACTGAAGCTTTCTTT. Amino acids: CASSWTAGGLNTEAFF.

This clone was detected once. The V call is TRBV13, the J call TRBJ2-7; D might be TRBD1 (6 bases). Germline values: CDR1 PRHDT, CDR2 FYEKMQ (reference sequence). V gave up 5 bases and J gave up 5 bases, with 16 bases separating them. The CDR3 runs to 14 residues. The DNA for the CDR3 is TGTGCCAGCAGCCCGCGGACAGTGATCAACGAGCAGTACTTC. This sequence encodes CASSPRTVINEQYF.

The CDR3 DNA is TGTGCCAGCAGCCCCCTTAGGAGCTCCTACAATGAGCAGTTCTTC. Translation: CASSPLRSSYNEQFF. The rearrangement uses TRBV7-2 and TRBJ2-1; D is unresolved. The CDR3 covers 15 residues. V lost 5 bases and J lost 0, with 11 bases in between. Germline CDR1 and CDR2: SGHTA and FQGNSA. Full variable domain (remainder filled in from reference TRBV7-2 and TRBJ2-1): GAGVSQSPSNKVTEKGKDVELRCDPISGHTALYWYRQSLGQGLEFLIYFQGNSAPDKSGLPSDRFSAERTGGSVSTLTIQRTQQEDSAVYLCASSPLRSSYNEQFFGPGTRLTVL.

The J gene is TRBJ2-4, the V gene TRBV23-1; 7 bases agree with TRBD1. Being an ORF, TRBV23-1 has a function that is uncertain. The CDR3 is 14 residues long. Trimming at V came to 3 bases and at J to 6 bases, leaving 5 bases not matched to a gene. The CDR3 here is CASSHPGQINIQYF. The CDR3 DNA reads as TGCGCCAGCAGTCACCCGGGACAGATAAACATTCAGTACTTC.

This sequence joins TRBV28 and TRBJ2-5; TRBD2 might be the D (6 bases). Germline V lookup: CDR1 MDHEN, CDR2 SYDVKM. This CDR3 comprises 14 residues. V lost 7 bases and J lost 2, with 14 bases in between. The CDR3 sequence is CASKPNGGQETQYF. CDR3 coding DNA: TGTGCCAGCAAGCCTAACGGGGGTCAAGAGACCCAGTACTTC. Based on the CDR3 plus reference TRBV28 and TRBJ2-5, the full variable domain is DVKVTQSSRYLVKRTGEKVFLECVQDMDHENMFWYRQDPGLGLRLIYFSYDVKMKEKGDIPEGYSVSREKKERFSLILESASTNQTSMYLCASKPNGGQETQYFGPGTRLLVL.

In nucleotides, the CDR3 is TGTGCCTGGAGGACAGCTTACGAGCAGTACTTC. Translated: CAWRTAYEQYF. V and J are TRBV30 and TRBJ2-7; TRBD1 might be the D (5 bases). Germline values: CDR1 GTSNPN, CDR2 SVGIG (reference sequence). This CDR3 contains 11 residues. Trimming took off 3 bases at V and 4 bases at J, with 7 bases between the two ends.

This rearrangement joins TRBV14 to TRBJ2-1, with TRBD1 identical over 7 bases. This CDR3 region has 13 residues. The J segment lost 9 bases and the V segment lost 4 bases, leaving 6 bases of the junction unmatched. The germline V gene encodes CDR1 SGHDN and CDR2 FVKESK. Here the CDR3 reads CASSRTGSGEQFF. The CDR3 DNA reads TGTGCCAGCAGCCGGACAGGATCTGGTGAGCAGTTCTTC.

The V gene is TRBV7-2, the J gene TRBJ2-3, with TRBD2 matching over 10 bases. V lost 5 bases and J lost 5; bases outside the gene matches: 13. Germline-derived CDR1 and CDR2 are SGHTA and FQGNSA. The CDR3 runs 17 residues. The CDR3 region has the DNA TGTGCCAGCAGCCGTGATGCAGCGGGGGGGCCCGGAGATACGCAGTATTTT. This translates into CASSRDAAGGPGDTQYF.

This clone appeared once. The CDR3 DNA follows: TGTGCCAGCAGCTTAGACGGGGGATCACCCCTCCACTTT. This encodes CASSLDGGSPLHF. The rearrangement links TRBV7-3 to TRBJ1-6; tentatively, D is TRBD1 (5 bases). Trimming stripped 2 bases from V and 10 bases from J, with 9 bases between. Germline CDR1 and CDR2: SGHTA and FQGTGA. This CDR3 is built from 13 residues.

A single count supports this clone. The chain employs TRBV19 and TRBJ2-5; D is perhaps TRBD2 (6 bases). Trimming shortened V by 2 bases and J by 3 bases, and 10 bases separated the two germline ends. Germline CDR1 reads LNHDA; CDR2 reads SQIVND (reference sequence). This CDR3 contains 14 residues. DNA for the CDR3: TGTGCCAGTAGTATAATCCCTAGCGAAGAGACCCAGTACTTC. This sequence encodes CASSIIPSEETQYF.